The 3 T cell receptor beta chains below were found in one sample sequenced in a study of CD8+CD57+ T cells in acquired aplastic anemia. CDR3 and TCR beta VDJ profiling relied on genomic DNA as the template. TCRdb used MiXCR to reprocess the reads, holding one entry per CDR3 protein. The top ten clones hold over 7.5% of a sample with approximately 190,000 distinct CDR3 sequences, more than 45% of them seen once. Individuals selected for sequencing had exhibited CD8+CD57+ cell expansion on flow cytometry. The sample consisted of sorted CD4+, CD8+, or CD8+CD57+ T cells (not recorded which) from PBMCs. The receptors shown here come from a human donor with aplastic anemia.

This clonotype was seen repeatedly, ten times or more. The chain recombines TRBV11-1 with TRBJ2-6, with a weak D call TRBD1 (6 bases). The V end lost 6 bases, the J end lost 1 base, and 25 bases lay between the germline ends. This CDR3 has 20 amino acids. The germline V gene has CDR1 SGHAT and CDR2 FQDESV (reference sequence). CDR3 bases: TGTGCCAGCAGGCCCACCTTTTCACAGGGCGGGCGATCTGGGGCCAACGTCCTGACTTTC. Amino acid sequence: CASRPTFSQGGRSGANVLTF.

This clonotype was picked up many times. The V and J genes are TRBV19 and TRBJ1-1; the match to TRBD1 covers 7 bases. CDR3 length: 14 residues. The germline V gene encodes CDR1 LNHDA and CDR2 SQIVND (reference sequence). With 6 bases clipped from V and 5 bases from J, the junction kept 9 bases outside the gene matches. CDR3 residues: CASSPTGLSTEAFF. The CDR3 DNA sequence: TGTGCCAGTAGCCCGACAGGGTTAAGTACTGAAGCTTTCTTT.

The chain uses TRBV9 and TRBJ2-7; tentative D call: TRBD1 (6 bases). Between the trimmed V and J ends, which lost 0 bases and 1 base, there was a span of 11 bases. The CDR3 contains 15 residues. The germline CDR1 and CDR2 sequences are SGDLS and YYNGEE. In nucleotides, the CDR3 is TGTGCCAGCAGCGTAGGTGGGGGCACATCCTACGAGCAGTACTTC. It is translated as CASSVGGGTSYEQYF.